This T cell receptor (beta chain) was identified during a study of OX40 agonist ivuxolimab in advanced cancers. Study in general: The drug used for patients, ivuxolimab, was an agonistic anti-OX40 (CD134) antibody. Of mixed ages from roughly 23 to 80 and averaging about 60 years, the group was 65% to 85% male. Whole-study results and caveats: In general, CD8+ T cells held more expanded clones than CD4+ did, on average.

Concerning this clone itself: Its target is unknown.

The repertoire was sequenced with immunoSEQ multiplex PCR; TCRdb's copy has only in-frame clones and lacks some. The sample lists tens of thousands of clones; 85% to 95% were seen once. Germline loops: CDR1 SGHAT, CDR2 FQNNGV. The CDR3 has 11 residues. This clonotype originated in an adult with an advanced solid tumor such as melanoma, head and neck, liver or kidney cancer. Material: CD4+ or CD8+ T cells sorted from blood, obtained in a trial of the OX40 agonist ivuxolimab. The chain uses TRBV11-2 and TRBJ2-5; D remains ambiguous. The better agreement between TRBJ2-7 and the DNA end casts doubt on the J call. The CDR3 bases are TGTGCCAGCAGTTGGGCCTACGAGCAGTACTTC. It codes for CASSWAYEQYF.